This T cell receptor (beta chain) was captured by sequencing in a study of blood T cell repertoires in COVID-19. Study context: The samples span acute and convalescent COVID-19 from the United States, Italy and Spain. The cDNA or gDNA used as material had been derived from T cells, B-cell-depleted T cells, or PBMCs.

Original methodology: Estimates of nucleated cell counts were drawn from the amplification of reference gene primers. Method: immunoSEQ multiplex PCR; TCRdb's copy keeps in-frame clones and lacks some. The V and J calls and clone size are taken from that table; D and trimming were inferred from the DNA. The repertoire consists of under 200,000 clones, with 80% to 90% occurring once and the leading ten covering roughly 3.3%. Sequenced input: peripheral blood. The clonotype comes from a man aged 18-30 years with active or convalescent COVID-19.

The CDR3 is CASSARQGVTEQYF. The CDR3, as DNA: TGTGCCAGCAGCGCTCGACAGGGCGTCACCGAGCAGTACTTC. The chain is built from TRBV7-6 and TRBJ2-7; 7 bases line up with TRBD1. The junction had 10 bases not matched to a gene; V was cut back by 5 bases and J by 6 bases. CDR1 is SGHVS, CDR2 FNYEAQ, per germline. The CDR3 runs to 14 residues.